Each of the 9 T cell receptor beta chains below was sequenced from the same sample in a study of T cell responses to AZD1222 COVID-19 vaccine (dated by TCRdb to the early 2020s). The method was the immunoSEQ multiplex PCR assay. The source is immuneACCESS, and TCRdb retained only in-frame sequences with V and J called. Part of the clones is not carried over; for the studies checked, unresolved V genes explain less than half of this, and the remainder is unexplained. The table for this sample lists 150,000 to 160,000 clones; roughly nine tenths of them were counted only once. Jointly, the top ten make up roughly 2.9% of the sample. What this sample's time point label stands for: baseline before first vaccination. The material was peripheral blood, obtained on day 0 of AZD1222 vaccination. The receptors shown here come from an adult in good health.

V gene TRBV5-1 combines with J gene TRBJ2-2; TRBD2 aligns across 9 bases. Per the germline V gene, CDR1 is SGHRS and CDR2 is YFSETQ. The CDR3 is made up of 15 amino acids. The trim removed 8 bases at V and 5 bases at J, leaving 10 bases unmatched. The CDR3 DNA is TGCGCCAGGGTTCCTAGCGGGGTTTGTACCGGGGAGCTGTTTTTT. It encodes CARVPSGVCTGELFF.

The CDR3 DNA reads as TGTGCCAGCAGCTTCGACAGGGCCGGCTATGGCTACACCTTC. Translated: CASSFDRAGYGYTF. This chain uses TRBV5-4 with TRBJ1-2, with 7 bases identical to TRBD1. The V gene's germline CDR1 is SGHNT and CDR2 YYREEE (reference sequence). The CDR3 is 14 amino acids. J gave up 4 bases and V 2 bases, and 5 bases lay outside the gene matches. The variable domain in full, with the rest retrieved from reference TRBV5-4 and TRBJ1-2, is ETGVTQSPTHLIKTRGQQVTLRCSSQSGHNTVSWYQQALGQGPQFIFQYYREEENGRGNFPPRFSGLQFPNYSSELNVNALELDDSALYLCASSFDRAGYGYTFGSGTRLTVV.

V usage is TRBV9 and J usage is TRBJ2-1; D is tentatively TRBD1 or TRBD2 (7 bases each). The CDR3 extends over 16 amino acids. The V end was cut by 4 bases, the J end by 0 bases, with 14 bases between. Germline lookup yields CDR1 SGDLS and CDR2 YYNGEE. DNA of the CDR3: TGTGCCAGCAGCCCCAGGGGGGGGGTCTCCTACAATGAGCAGTTCTTC. It codes for CASSPRGGVSYNEQFF. Variable domain in full (rest from reference TRBV9 and TRBJ2-1): DSGVTQTPKHLITATGQRVTLRCSPRSGDLSVYWYQQSLDQGLQFLIQYYNGEERAKGNILERFSAQQFPDLHSELNLSSLELGDSALYFCASSPRGGVSYNEQFFGPGTRLTVL.

This sequence joins TRBV4-2 and TRBJ2-6; no reliable D call. Germline values: CDR1 LGHNA, CDR2 YNFKEQ. The V and J ends lost 0 bases and 5 bases respectively, with 8 bases between them. This CDR3 contains 15 residues. CDR3 protein: CASSQDHGRANVLTF. The CDR3 DNA reads TGTGCCAGCAGCCAAGATCATGGCAGGGCCAACGTCCTGACTTTC.

This chain uses TRBV6-2 or TRBV6-3 with TRBJ1-6; D is ambiguous. CDR1 and CDR2 from the germline V gene are MNHEY and SVGEGT. This CDR3 spans 13 amino acids. Trimming removed 5 bases from V and 7 bases from J, with 9 bases in between. For the CDR3, the DNA is TGTGCCAGCAGTGTGATGACAAATTCACCCCTCCACTTT. Protein: CASSVMTNSPLHF.

The chain joins TRBV7-9 to TRBJ1-1; no clear D. Trimming removed 5 bases at V and 4 bases at J, with 11 bases between. From germline, CDR1 is SEHNR and CDR2 FQNEAQ (reference sequence). This CDR3 has 13 residues. The CDR3 is CASSQTGGTEAFF. The CDR3 coding sequence is TGTGCCAGCAGCCAAACGGGAGGCACTGAAGCTTTCTTT.

The gene calls are TRBV18 and TRBJ1-5; a possible D gene is TRBD1 (6 bases). The CDR3 consists of 16 residues. The germline V and J ends were trimmed by 6 bases and 2 bases, with 17 bases remaining between them. Per germline, CDR1 KGHSH and CDR2 LQKENI. The chain's CDR3 is CASSPRGAAGNQPQHF. CDR3 sequence (DNA): TGTGCCAGCTCGCCGCGGGGGGCGGCGGGCAATCAGCCCCAGCATTTT.

The chain uses TRBV12-3 or TRBV12-4 and TRBJ1-5; D not resolved. V was clipped by 5 bases and J by 9 bases, with 11 bases between them. There are 12 residues in the CDR3. This CDR3 reads CASSLPLGPQHF. The CDR3 bases are TGTGCCAGCAGTCTTCCGCTTGGGCCCCAGCATTTT.

This CDR3 reads CASSPGRGDNQPQHF. The CDR3 DNA reads as TGTGCCAGCTCACCGGGGCGCGGGGACAATCAGCCCCAGCATTTT. The V gene is TRBV18, the J gene TRBJ1-5; the D gene is possibly TRBD1 (5 bases). Trimming cost V 3 bases and J 3 bases, with 12 bases left between them. CDR1 and CDR2 (germline): KGHSH, LQKENI. The CDR3 extends over 15 amino acids.